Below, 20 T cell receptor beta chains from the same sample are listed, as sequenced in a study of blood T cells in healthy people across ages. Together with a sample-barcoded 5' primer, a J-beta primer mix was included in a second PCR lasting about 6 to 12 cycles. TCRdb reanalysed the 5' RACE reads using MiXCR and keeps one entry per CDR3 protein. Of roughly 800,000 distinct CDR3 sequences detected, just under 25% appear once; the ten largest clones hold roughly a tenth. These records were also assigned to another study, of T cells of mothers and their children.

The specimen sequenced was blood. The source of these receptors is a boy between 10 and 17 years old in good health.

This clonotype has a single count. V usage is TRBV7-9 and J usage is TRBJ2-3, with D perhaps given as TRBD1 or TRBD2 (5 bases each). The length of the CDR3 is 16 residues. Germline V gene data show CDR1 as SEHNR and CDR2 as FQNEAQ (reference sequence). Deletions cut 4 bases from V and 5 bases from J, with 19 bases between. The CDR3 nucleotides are TGTGCCAGCAGCTCGGACGAGTGGCCGAGGGGAGATACGCAGTATTTT. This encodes CASSSDEWPRGDTQYF. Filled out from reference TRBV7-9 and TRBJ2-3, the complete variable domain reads DTGVSQNPRHKITKRGQNVTFRCDPISEHNRLYWYRQTLGQGPEFLTYFQNEAQLEKSRLLSDRFSAERPKGSFSTLEIQRTEQGDSAMYLCASSSDEWPRGDTQYFGPGTRLTVL.

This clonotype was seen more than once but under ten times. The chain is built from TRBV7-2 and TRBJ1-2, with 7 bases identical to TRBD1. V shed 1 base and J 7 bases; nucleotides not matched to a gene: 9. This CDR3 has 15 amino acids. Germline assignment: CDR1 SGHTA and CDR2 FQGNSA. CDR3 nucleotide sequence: TGTGCCAGCAGCTTAGAGGACAGGCCCTTCCTTGGCTACACCTTC. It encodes CASSLEDRPFLGYTF.

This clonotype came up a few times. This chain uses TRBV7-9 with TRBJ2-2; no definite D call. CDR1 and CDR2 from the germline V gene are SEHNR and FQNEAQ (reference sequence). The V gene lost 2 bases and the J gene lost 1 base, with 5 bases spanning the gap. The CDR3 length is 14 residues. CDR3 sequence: CASSLSLNTGELFF. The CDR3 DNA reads TGTGCCAGCAGCTTATCCCTGAACACCGGGGAGCTGTTTTTT.

The DNA of the CDR3 is TGTGCCAGCAGTTTTTTAGCGGACCAATACGAGCAGTACTTC. Translated: CASSFLADQYEQYF. V gene TRBV28 combines with J gene TRBJ2-7; D may be TRBD2 (6 bases). The CDR3 covers 14 residues. The germline V and J ends were trimmed by 3 bases and 4 bases, with 13 bases remaining between them. Germline V CDR1 and CDR2: MDHEN, SYDVKM.

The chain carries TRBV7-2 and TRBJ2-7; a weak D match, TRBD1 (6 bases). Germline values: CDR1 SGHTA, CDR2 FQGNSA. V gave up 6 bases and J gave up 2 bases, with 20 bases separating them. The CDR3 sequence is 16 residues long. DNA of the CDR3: TGTGCCAGCAGTCCTCTCCCAAGTGGGACAACCTACGAGCAGTACTTC. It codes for CASSPLPSGTTYEQYF.

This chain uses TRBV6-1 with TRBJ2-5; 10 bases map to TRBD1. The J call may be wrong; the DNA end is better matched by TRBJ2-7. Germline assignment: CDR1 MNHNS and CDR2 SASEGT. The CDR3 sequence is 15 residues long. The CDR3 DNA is TGTGCCAGCAGTGAAGTCCGACAGGGGGCCTCCGAGCAGTACTTC. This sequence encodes CASSEVRQGASEQYF.

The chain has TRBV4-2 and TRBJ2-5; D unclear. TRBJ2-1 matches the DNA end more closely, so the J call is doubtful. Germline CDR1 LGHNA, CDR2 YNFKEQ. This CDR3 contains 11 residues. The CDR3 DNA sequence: TGTGCCAGCAGCCAAGCACGCGGGCAGTTCTTC. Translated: CASSQARGQFF.

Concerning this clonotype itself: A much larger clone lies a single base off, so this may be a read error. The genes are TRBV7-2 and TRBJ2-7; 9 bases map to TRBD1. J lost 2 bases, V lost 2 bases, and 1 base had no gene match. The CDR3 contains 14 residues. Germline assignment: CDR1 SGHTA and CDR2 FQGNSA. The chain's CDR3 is CASSLYRGPYEQYF. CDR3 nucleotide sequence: TGTGCCAGCAGCTTATACAGGGGGCCCTACGAGCAGTACTTC.

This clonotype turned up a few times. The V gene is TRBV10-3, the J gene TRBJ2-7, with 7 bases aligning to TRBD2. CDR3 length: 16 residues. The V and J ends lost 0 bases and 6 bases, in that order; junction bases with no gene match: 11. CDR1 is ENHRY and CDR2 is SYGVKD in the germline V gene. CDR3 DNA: TGTGCCATCAGTGAGTCCGGGGGGAATTTAGGCCTCGAGCAGTACTTC. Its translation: CAISESGGNLGLEQYF.

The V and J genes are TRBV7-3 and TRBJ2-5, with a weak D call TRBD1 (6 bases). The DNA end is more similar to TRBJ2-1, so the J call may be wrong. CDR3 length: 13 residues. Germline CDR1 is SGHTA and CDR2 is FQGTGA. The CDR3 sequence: CASSFTGLNEQFF. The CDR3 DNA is TGTGCCAGCAGCTTTACAGGGTTGAATGAGCAGTTCTTC.

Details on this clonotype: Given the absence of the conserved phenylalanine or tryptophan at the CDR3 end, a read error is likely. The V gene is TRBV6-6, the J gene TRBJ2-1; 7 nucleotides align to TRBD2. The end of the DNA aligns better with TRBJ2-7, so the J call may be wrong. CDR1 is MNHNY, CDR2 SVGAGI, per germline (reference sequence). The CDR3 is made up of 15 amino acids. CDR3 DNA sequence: TGTGCCAGCACCGACCCTTCGGGGGGTTCCTACGAGCAGTACTCC. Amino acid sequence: CASTDPSGGSYEQYS.

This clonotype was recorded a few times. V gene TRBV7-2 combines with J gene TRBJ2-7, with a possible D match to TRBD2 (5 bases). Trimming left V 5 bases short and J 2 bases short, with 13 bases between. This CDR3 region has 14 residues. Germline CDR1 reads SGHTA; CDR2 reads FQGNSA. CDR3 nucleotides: TGTGCCAGCAGCCGTAGAACTAGTACCTACGAGCAGTACTTC. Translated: CASSRRTSTYEQYF. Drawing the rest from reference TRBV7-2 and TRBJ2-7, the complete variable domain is GAGVSQSPSNKVTEKGKDVELRCDPISGHTALYWYRQSLGQGLEFLIYFQGNSAPDKSGLPSDRFSAERTGGSVSTLTIQRTQQEDSAVYLCASSRRTSTYEQYFGPGTRLTVT.

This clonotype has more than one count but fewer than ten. The DNA of the CDR3 is TGTGCCAGCAGTGACGGTAGGGAAGGGGGCACTGAAGCTTTCTTT. This sequence encodes CASSDGREGGTEAFF. V gene TRBV2 combines with J gene TRBJ1-1, with D perhaps matching TRBD1 (6 bases). With 3 bases removed from V and 4 bases from J, the gap between germline ends came to 15 bases. CDR3 length: 15 residues. Germline lookup yields CDR1 SNHLY and CDR2 FYNNEI.

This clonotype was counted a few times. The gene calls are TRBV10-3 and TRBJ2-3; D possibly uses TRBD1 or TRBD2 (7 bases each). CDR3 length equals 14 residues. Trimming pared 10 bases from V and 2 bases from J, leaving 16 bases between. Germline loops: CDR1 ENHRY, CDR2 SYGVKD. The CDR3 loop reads CATGGGQDTDTQYF. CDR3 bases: TGTGCCACAGGGGGGGGGCAGGACACAGATACGCAGTATTTT.

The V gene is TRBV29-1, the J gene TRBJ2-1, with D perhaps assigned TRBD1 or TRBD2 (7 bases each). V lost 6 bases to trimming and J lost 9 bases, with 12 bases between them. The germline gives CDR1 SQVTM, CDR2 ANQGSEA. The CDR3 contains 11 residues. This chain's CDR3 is CSVLRGGEQFF. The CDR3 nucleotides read TGCAGCGTCCTCAGGGGGGGTGAGCAGTTCTTC.

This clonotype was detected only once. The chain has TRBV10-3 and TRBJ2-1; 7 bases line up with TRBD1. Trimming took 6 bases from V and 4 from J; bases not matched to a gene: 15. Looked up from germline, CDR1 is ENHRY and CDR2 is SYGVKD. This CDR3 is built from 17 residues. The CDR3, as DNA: TGTGCCATCAGAGCTGCGGCTAGACAGGGATTTTACAATGAGCAGTTCTTC. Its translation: CAIRAAARQGFYNEQFF.

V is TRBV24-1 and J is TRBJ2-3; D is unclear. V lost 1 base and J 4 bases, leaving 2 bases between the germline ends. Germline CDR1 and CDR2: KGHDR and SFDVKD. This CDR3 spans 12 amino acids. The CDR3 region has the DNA TGTGCCACCAGTGATTTCGCAGATACGCAGTATTTT. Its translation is CATSDFADTQYF.

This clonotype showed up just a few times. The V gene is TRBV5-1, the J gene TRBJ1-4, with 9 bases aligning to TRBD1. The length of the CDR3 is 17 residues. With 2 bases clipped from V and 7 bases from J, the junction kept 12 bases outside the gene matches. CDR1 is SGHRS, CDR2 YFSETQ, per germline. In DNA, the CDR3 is TGCGCCAGCAGCTTTGGGGACAGGGATTTTACCCGTGAAAAACTGTTTTTT. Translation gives CASSFGDRDFTREKLFF.

The CDR3 spells CATSRAAAGGWETQYF. Here the CDR3 DNA reads TGTGCCACCAGCAGAGCGGCAGCGGGAGGGTGGGAGACCCAGTACTTC. The gene calls are TRBV15 and TRBJ2-5, with 10 bases that match TRBD2. The CDR3 runs to 16 residues. Per the germline V gene, CDR1 is LNHNV and CDR2 is YYDKDF (reference sequence). The junction had 7 bases not matched to a gene; V was cut back by 1 base and J by 5 bases. The variable domain in full, with the rest retrieved from reference TRBV15 and TRBJ2-5, is DAMVIQNPRYQVTQFGKPVTLSCSQTLNHNVMYWYQQKSSQAPKLLFHYYDKDFNNEADTPDNFQSRRPNTSFCFLDIRSPGLGDTAMYLCATSRAAAGGWETQYFGPGTRLLVL.

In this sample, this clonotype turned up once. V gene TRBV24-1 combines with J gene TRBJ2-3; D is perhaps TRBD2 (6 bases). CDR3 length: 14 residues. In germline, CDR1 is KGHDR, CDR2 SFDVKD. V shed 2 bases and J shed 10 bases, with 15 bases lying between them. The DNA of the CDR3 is TGTGCCACCAGTGATTCGCCGACTAGGCATCCGCAGTATTTT. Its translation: CATSDSPTRHPQYF.